The present T cell receptor beta chain was sequenced within a study of shared clonotypes between healthy human individuals. In the study overall: Every donor yielded three CD4 naive, three CD4 memory, two CD8 naive and one CD8 memory plate.

Investigators spread the genomic DNA of each subset evenly over several immunoSEQ plates. Libraries were prepared by immunoSEQ multiplex PCR; TCRdb keeps only in-frame clonotypes and omits some of them. Among about 380,000 clones, approximately 97% were seen once, and the ten largest hold about 0.32%. This CDR3 is built from 14 residues. V dropped 6 bases and J dropped 5; count of bases not matched to a gene: 6. Germline CDR1 and CDR2: MDHEN and SYDVKM. This clonotype was sampled from a man younger than 40 in good health. The chain couples TRBV28 to TRBJ2-2, with 7 positions matching TRBD1. Sequencing was performed on memory CD8+ T cells sorted from blood. The subset: CD45RO+ cells pooled with CCR7-negative TemRA cells. For the CDR3, the DNA is TGTGCCAGCAGGACAGGGAAGAGAACCGGGGAGCTGTTTTTT. Protein sequence: CASRTGKRTGELFF.